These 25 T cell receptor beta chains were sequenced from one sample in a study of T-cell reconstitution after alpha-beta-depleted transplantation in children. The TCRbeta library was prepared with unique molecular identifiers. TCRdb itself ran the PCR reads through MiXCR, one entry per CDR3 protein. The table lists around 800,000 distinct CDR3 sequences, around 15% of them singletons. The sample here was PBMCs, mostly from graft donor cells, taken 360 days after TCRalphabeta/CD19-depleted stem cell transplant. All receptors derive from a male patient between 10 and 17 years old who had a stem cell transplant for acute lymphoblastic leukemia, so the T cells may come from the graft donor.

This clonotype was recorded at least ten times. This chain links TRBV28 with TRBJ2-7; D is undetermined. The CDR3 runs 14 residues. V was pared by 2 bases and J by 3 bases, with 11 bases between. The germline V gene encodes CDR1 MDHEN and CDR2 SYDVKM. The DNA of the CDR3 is TGTGCCAGCAGTTTAAGGGCCAGACACTACGAGCAGTACTTC. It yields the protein CASSLRARHYEQYF.

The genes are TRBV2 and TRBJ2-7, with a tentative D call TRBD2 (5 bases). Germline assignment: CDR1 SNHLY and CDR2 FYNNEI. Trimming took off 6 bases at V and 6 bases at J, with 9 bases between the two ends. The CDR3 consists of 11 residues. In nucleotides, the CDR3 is TGTGCCAGCAGCCCGGGGTTCGAGCAGTACTTC. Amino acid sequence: CASSPGFEQYF.

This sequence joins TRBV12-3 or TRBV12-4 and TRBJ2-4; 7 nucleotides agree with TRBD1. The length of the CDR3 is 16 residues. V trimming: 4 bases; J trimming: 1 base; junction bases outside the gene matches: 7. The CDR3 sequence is CASSSTGLRAKNIQYF. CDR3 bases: TGTGCCAGCAGTTCGACAGGGTTACGCGCCAAAAACATTCAGTACTTC.

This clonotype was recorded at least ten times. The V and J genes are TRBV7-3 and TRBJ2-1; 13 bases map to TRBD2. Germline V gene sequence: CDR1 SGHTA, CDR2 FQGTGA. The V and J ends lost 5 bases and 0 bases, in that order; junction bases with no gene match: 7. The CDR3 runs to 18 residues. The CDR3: CASSPTSGRLSSYNEQFF. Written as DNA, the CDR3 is TGTGCCAGCAGCCCGACTAGCGGGAGGCTTAGCTCCTACAATGAGCAGTTCTTC. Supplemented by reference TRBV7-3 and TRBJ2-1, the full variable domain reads GAGVSQTPSNKVTEKGKYVELRCDPISGHTALYWYRQSLGQGPEFLIYFQGTGAADDSGLPNDRFFAVRPEGSVSTLKIQRTERGDSAVYLCASSPTSGRLSSYNEQFFGPGTRLTVL.

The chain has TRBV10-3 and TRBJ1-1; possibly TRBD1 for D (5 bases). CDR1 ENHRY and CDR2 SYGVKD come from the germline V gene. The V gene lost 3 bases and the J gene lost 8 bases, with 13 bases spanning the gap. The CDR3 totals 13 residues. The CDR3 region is CAISDSWTREAFF. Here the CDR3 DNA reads TGTGCCATCAGTGATAGCTGGACACGCGAAGCTTTCTTT.

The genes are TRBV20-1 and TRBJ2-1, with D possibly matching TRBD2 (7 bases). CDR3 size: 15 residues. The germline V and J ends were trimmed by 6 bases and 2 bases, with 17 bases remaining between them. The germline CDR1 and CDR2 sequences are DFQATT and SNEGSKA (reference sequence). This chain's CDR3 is CSAKEWGGPYNEQFF. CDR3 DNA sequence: TGCAGTGCCAAAGAATGGGGGGGGCCCTACAATGAGCAGTTCTTC.

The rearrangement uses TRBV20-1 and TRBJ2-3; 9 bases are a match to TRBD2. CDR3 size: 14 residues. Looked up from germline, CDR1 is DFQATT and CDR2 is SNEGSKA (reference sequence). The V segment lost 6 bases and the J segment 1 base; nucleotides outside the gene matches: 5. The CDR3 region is CSAGRTSGTDTQYF. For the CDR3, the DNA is TGCAGTGCGGGGAGGACTAGCGGCACAGATACGCAGTATTTT.

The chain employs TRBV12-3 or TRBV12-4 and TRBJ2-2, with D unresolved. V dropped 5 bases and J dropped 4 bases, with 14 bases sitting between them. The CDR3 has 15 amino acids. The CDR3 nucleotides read TGTGCCAGCAGTCTCTTGGCATTGACCACCGGGGAGCTGTTTTTT. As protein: CASSLLALTTGELFF.

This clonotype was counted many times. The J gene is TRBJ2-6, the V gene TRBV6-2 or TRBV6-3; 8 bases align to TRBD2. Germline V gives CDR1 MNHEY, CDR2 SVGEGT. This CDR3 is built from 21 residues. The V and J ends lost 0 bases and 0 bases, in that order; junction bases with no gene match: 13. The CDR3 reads CASSYSASFAGGISGANVLTF. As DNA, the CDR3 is TGTGCCAGCAGTTACTCGGCCTCTTTCGCGGGGGGAATCTCTGGGGCCAACGTCCTGACTTTC.

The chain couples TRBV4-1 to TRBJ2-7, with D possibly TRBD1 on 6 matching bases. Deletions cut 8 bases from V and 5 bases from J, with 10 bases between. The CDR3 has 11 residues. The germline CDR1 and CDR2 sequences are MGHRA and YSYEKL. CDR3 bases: TGCGCCAGCTGGGGGCGCCACGAGCAGTACTTC. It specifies CASWGRHEQYF.

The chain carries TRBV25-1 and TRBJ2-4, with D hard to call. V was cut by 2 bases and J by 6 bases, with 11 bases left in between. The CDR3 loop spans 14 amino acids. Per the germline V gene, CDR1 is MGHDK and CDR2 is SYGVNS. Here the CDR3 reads CASSESKEINIQYF. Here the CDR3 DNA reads TGTGCCAGCAGTGAAAGTAAGGAAATAAACATTCAGTACTTC.

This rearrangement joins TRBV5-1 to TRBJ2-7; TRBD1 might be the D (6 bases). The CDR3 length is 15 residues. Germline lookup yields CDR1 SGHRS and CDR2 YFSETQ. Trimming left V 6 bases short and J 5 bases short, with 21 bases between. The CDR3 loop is CASNGNTGTMHEQYF. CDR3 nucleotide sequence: TGCGCCAGCAACGGAAATACAGGGACGATGCACGAGCAGTACTTC.

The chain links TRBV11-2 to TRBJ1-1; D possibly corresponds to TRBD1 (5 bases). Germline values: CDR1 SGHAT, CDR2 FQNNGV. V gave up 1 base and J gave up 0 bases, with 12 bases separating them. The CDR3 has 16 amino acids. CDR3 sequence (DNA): TGTGCCAGCAGCTTAGGGGTACGGGGCTTGAACACTGAAGCTTTCTTT. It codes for CASSLGVRGLNTEAFF.

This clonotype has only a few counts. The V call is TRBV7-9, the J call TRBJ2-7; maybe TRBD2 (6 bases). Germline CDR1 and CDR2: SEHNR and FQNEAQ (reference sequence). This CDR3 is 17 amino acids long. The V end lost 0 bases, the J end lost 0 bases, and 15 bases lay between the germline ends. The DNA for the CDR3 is TGTGCCAGCAGCTTAGCGACGGGACGGGAGATCTCCTACGAGCAGTACTTC. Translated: CASSLATGREISYEQYF.

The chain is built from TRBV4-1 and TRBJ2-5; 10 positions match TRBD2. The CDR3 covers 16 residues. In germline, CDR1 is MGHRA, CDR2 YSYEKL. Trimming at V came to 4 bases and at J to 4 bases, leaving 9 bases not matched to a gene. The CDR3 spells CASSLNLAGVGETQYF. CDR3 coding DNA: TGCGCCAGCAGCCTTAACCTAGCGGGAGTGGGAGAGACCCAGTACTTC.

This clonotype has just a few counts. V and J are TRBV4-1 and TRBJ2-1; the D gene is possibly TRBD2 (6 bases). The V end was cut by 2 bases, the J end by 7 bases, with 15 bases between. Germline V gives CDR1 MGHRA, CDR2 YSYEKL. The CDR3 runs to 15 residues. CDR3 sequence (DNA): TGCGCCAGCAGCCAAACCTCTAGCGCACGGAATGAGCAGTTCTTC. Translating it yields CASSQTSSARNEQFF.

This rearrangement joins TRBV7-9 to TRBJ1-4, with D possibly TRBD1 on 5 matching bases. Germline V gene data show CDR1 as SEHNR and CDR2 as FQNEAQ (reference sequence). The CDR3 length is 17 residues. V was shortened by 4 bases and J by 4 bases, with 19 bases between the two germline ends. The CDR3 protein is CASSSPWGTEDNEKLFF. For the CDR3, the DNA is TGTGCCAGCAGCTCGCCGTGGGGGACGGAGGATAATGAAAAACTGTTTTTT.

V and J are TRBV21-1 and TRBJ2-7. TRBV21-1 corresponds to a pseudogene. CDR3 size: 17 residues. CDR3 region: CASSKVSQQGAVHEQYF. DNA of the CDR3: TGTGCCAGCAGCAAAGTCTCACAACAGGGAGCTGTCCACGAGCAGTACTTC.

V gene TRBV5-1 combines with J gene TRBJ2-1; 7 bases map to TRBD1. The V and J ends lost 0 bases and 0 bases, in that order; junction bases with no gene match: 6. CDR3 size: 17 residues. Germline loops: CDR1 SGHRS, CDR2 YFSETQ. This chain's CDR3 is CASSLANRGFSYNEQFF. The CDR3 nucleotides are TGCGCCAGCAGCTTGGCCAACAGGGGTTTCTCCTACAATGAGCAGTTCTTC.

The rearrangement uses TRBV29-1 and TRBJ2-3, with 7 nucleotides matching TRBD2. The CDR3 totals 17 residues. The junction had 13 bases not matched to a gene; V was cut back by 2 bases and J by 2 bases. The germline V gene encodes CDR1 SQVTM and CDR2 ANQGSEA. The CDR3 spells CSVEWGRGLPSTDTQYF. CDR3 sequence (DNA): TGCAGCGTTGAATGGGGCCGGGGACTACCTTCCACAGATACGCAGTATTTT.

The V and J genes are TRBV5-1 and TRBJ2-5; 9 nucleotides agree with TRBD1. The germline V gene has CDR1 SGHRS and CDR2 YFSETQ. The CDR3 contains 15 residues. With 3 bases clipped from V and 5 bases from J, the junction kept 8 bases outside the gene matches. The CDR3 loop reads CASSWDRVQVETQYF. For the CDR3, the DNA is TGCGCCAGCAGCTGGGACAGGGTTCAAGTGGAGACCCAGTACTTC.

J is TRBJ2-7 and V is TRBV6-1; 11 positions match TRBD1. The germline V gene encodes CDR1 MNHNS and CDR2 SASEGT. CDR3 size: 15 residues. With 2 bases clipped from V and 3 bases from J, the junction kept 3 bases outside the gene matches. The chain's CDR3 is CASSEHGTGGYEQYF. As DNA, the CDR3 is TGTGCCAGCAGTGAACACGGGACAGGGGGCTACGAGCAGTACTTC.

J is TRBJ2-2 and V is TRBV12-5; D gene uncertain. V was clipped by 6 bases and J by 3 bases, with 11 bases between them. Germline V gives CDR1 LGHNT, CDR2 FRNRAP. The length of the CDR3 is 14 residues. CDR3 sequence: CASGARPDTGELFF. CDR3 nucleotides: TGTGCTAGTGGAGCCCGCCCGGACACCGGGGAGCTGTTTTTT.

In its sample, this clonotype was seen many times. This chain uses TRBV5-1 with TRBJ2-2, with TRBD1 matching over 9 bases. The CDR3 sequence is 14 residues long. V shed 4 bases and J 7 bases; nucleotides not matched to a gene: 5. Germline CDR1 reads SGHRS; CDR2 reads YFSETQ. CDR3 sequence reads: CASSQTGGVGELFF. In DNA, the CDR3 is TGCGCCAGCAGCCAGACAGGGGGAGTCGGGGAGCTGTTTTTT. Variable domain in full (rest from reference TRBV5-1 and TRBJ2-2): KAGVTQTPRYLIKTRGQQVTLSCSPISGHRSVSWYQQTPGQGLQFLFEYFSETQRNKGNFPGRFSGRQFSNSRSEMNVSTLELGDSALYLCASSQTGGVGELFFGEGSRLTVL.

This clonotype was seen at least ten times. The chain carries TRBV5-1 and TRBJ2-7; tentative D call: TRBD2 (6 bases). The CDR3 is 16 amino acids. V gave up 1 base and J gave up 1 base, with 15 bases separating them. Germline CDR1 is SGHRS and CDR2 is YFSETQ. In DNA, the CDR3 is TGCGCCAGCAGCTTGTATCAGGGTAGCGGATCCTACGAGCAGTACTTC. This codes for CASSLYQGSGSYEQYF.